The rows below give T cell receptor beta chains drawn from one sample of a study of response to subunit inactivated influenza vaccine. TCRdb reprocessed the RT-PCR reads with MiXCR, giving one entry per CDR3 protein. Of 550,000 to 800,000 distinct CDR3 sequences detected, more than 15% appear once; the ten largest clones hold around a tenth. The sequenced sample was PBMCs from blood, obtained approximately 12 days after vaccination. The receptor set was obtained from a man aged 45-60 years who received an inactivated influenza vaccine. CDR3s include the opening cysteine and the closing phenylalanine or tryptophan. A D gene is named only where the DNA matches it firmly. Size is stated for part of the rows, as once, few or many counts, or as a class when the clone is expanded.

d_call,j_call,clone_size,v_call,cdr3_nt,cdr3_aa
TRBD2,TRBJ2-3,few,TRBV12-3/TRBV12-4,TGTGCCAGCAGTTTTTTTGGCGGGAGAGCCGATACGCAGTATTTT,CASSFFGGRADTQYF
TRBD1,TRBJ2-3,few,TRBV5-1,TGCGCCAGCAGCCCCGGACAGGGGTTAAACACAGATACGCAGTATTTT,CASSPGQGLNTDTQYF
NA,TRBJ2-3,NA,TRBV20-1,TGCAGTGCTCCAGACTGGCGAACAGATACGCAGTATTTT,CSAPDWRTDTQYF
NA,TRBJ1-5,few,TRBV20-1,TGCAGTGCTAGAGATGGGAGGGAGGGAATCAATCAGCCCCAGCATTTT,CSARDGREGINQPQHF
NA,TRBJ2-3,few,TRBV12-3/TRBV12-4,TGTGCCAGCAGTTTCGACACCGCCACAGATACGCAGTATTTT,CASSFDTATDTQYF
TRBD2,TRBJ2-1,NA,TRBV20-1,TGCAGTGCTAGAGACCCAAAGCGGGAGAATCCGAATGAGCAGTTCTTC,CSARDPKRENPNEQFF
NA,TRBJ2-2,few,TRBV9,TGTGCCAGCAGGAAGGGGACCGCGAACACCGGGGAGCTGTTTTTT,CASRKGTANTGELFF
NA,TRBJ2-5,NA,TRBV24-1,TGTGCCACCCAACTCGGACGGACTAACCAAGAGACCCAGTACTTC,CATQLGRTNQETQYF
TRBD1,TRBJ2-4,NA,TRBV28,TGTGCCAGCAGCCAGACAGGGGTTTCCCTAAACATTCAGTACTTC,CASSQTGVSLNIQYF
TRBD1,TRBJ2-7,NA,TRBV29-1,TGCAGCTACCAGGGGACAGGGGGCTACGAGCAGTACTTC,CSYQGTGGYEQYF
NA,TRBJ2-7,NA,TRBV4-3,TGCGCCAGCAGCCAAGGCGCGCGACTTCCGTTTCTCCACTCCTACGAGCAGTACTTC,CASSQGARLPFLHSYEQYF
TRBD2,TRBJ2-7,NA,TRBV4-1,TGCGCCAGCAGCCAAGAGGGGACTATTAAGTACGAGCAGTACTTC,CASSQEGTIKYEQYF
NA,TRBJ2-7,NA,TRBV20-1,TGCAGTGCCGCGGCCCACTACCCCAGCTACGAGCAGTACTTC,CSAAAHYPSYEQYF
NA,TRBJ2-3,NA,TRBV5-1,TGCGCCAGCAGTATAAACACAGATACGCAGTATTTT,CASSINTDTQYF
TRBD2,TRBJ2-5,many,TRBV7-2,TGTGCCAGCAGCCTGGCGGGAGTTCGAGAGACCCAGTACTTC,CASSLAGVRETQYF
TRBD1,TRBJ1-3,NA,TRBV6-2/TRBV6-3,TGTGCCAGCAGTTACCACTCGTTTGGACAGGGGGCCCTACAGCCGCGAAACACCATATATTTT,CASSYHSFGQGALQPRNTIYF
NA,TRBJ2-3,few,TRBV20-1,TGCAGTGCTAGCTCGGGAAGCACAGATACGCAGTATTTT,CSASSGSTDTQYF
NA,TRBJ1-6,NA,TRBV3-1,TGTGCCAGCAGCAACGGGAGAAATTCACCCCTCCACTTT,CASSNGRNSPLHF
TRBD1,TRBJ2-1,NA,TRBV29-1,TGCAGCGCCCGGTCAAGGTCGGGACAGGGGGCTTGGAATGAGCAGTTCTTC,CSARSRSGQGAWNEQFF
TRBD1,TRBJ2-5,many,TRBV12-3/TRBV12-4,TGTGCCAGCAGCCGCACCGACAGGGAAGGGAAGACCCAGTACTTC,CASSRTDREGKTQYF
TRBD2,TRBJ2-1,NA,TRBV2,TGTGCCAGCAGTGAAGCGCGGGGGGGGCCCTACAATGAGCAGTTCTTC,CASSEARGGPYNEQFF
NA,TRBJ2-5,few,TRBV20-1,TGCAGTGCTCCGGAGACCCAGTACTTC,CSAPETQYF
NA,TRBJ2-1,NA,TRBV6-2/TRBV6-3,TGTGCCAGCAGTTATGGGCCAGCCAGCTACAATGAGCAGTTCTTC,CASSYGPASYNEQFF
NA,TRBJ2-3,NA,TRBV9,TGTGCCAGCAACTACGGGACGGGCACAGATACGCAGTATTTT,CASNYGTGTDTQYF
NA,TRBJ2-4,few,TRBV12-3/TRBV12-4,TGTGCCAGCAGTTTCGCCAGCAAGAACATTCAGTACTTC,CASSFASKNIQYF
NA,TRBJ2-2,few,TRBV15,TGTGCCACCAGCAGAGGTTCGGTGAACACCGGGGAGCTGTTTTTT,CATSRGSVNTGELFF
NA,TRBJ2-6,few,TRBV12-3/TRBV12-4,TGTGCCAGCAGTTTAGGTTTCCGGGAATCAGGGGCCAACGTCCTGACTTTC,CASSLGFRESGANVLTF
TRBD1,TRBJ2-4,NA,TRBV7-9,TGTGCCAGCAGCGCGGGACAGGGGAACATTCAGTACTTC,CASSAGQGNIQYF
TRBD2,TRBJ2-2,few,TRBV7-9,TGTGCCAGCAGGCCCCCGTATAGCGGGGTGCAAGGGGAGCTGTTTTTT,CASRPPYSGVQGELFF
NA,TRBJ2-7,few,TRBV7-2,TGTGCCAGCAGCTTAGAGGGAGGAGAGTCCTACGAGCAGTACTTC,CASSLEGGESYEQYF
TRBD1,TRBJ1-1,NA,TRBV12-3/TRBV12-4,TGTGCCAGCAGTCATAACAGGGGGCACGGCACTGAAGCTTTCTTT,CASSHNRGHGTEAFF
NA,TRBJ2-3,NA,TRBV6-2/TRBV6-3,TGTGCCAGCAGTTACAGCCGGGGGCGAGCTGATACGCAGTATTTT,CASSYSRGRADTQYF
NA,TRBJ2-3,few,TRBV12-3/TRBV12-4,TGTGCCAGCAGTTTAAGTCGGGGGCGGGACTTGACAGATACGCAGTATTTT,CASSLSRGRDLTDTQYF
NA,TRBJ2-7,many,TRBV6-2/TRBV6-3,TGTGCCAGCAACCCAGGACCCTGGAGCTCCTACGAGCAGTACTTC,CASNPGPWSSYEQYF
TRBD1,TRBJ2-2,NA,TRBV7-9,TGTGCCAGCAGCGCCAGGACAGGGCAAAACACCGGGGAGCTGTTTTTT,CASSARTGQNTGELFF
NA,TRBJ1-6,few,TRBV5-1,TGCGCCAGGACAACCTTACCTAGTGTTTCACCCCTCCACTTT,CARTTLPSVSPLHF
NA,TRBJ1-2,many,TRBV6-5,TGTGCCAGTCGGACACGAGCTAACTATGGCTACACCTTC,CASRTRANYGYTF
TRBD1,TRBJ2-4,NA,TRBV7-9,TGTGCCAGCAGCTTTCCCGGACAGGCGCTAGCCAAAAACATTCAGTACTTC,CASSFPGQALAKNIQYF
NA,TRBJ1-4,few,TRBV3-1,TGTGCCAGCAGCCAAGAGGCCCTTGGGGGGGAAAAACTGTTTTTT,CASSQEALGGEKLFF
NA,TRBJ2-1,many,TRBV12-3/TRBV12-4,TGTGCCAGCAGTTACAAGAACTCCTACAATGAGCAGTTCTTC,CASSYKNSYNEQFF
NA,TRBJ1-2,NA,TRBV4-2,TGTGCCAGCAGCCAAGAGGGGGGGCAGCACTATGGCTACACCTTC,CASSQEGGQHYGYTF
NA,TRBJ1-2,NA,TRBV27,TGTGCCAGCAGTTTAAAGGACAACTATGGCTACACCTTC,CASSLKDNYGYTF
NA,TRBJ1-3,NA,TRBV7-2,TGTGCCAGCAGCTTAGCGAACACAGGGCGCTCTGGAAACACCATATATTTT,CASSLANTGRSGNTIYF
TRBD1,TRBJ2-5,few,TRBV20-1,TGCAGTGCTAGACGTCAAGGACAGGGTGAGACCCAGTACTTC,CSARRQGQGETQYF
TRBD2,TRBJ2-1,NA,TRBV11-3,TGTGCCAGCAGCTTAGGACTAGCGGGATTGGCTGATGAGCAGTTCTTC,CASSLGLAGLADEQFF
NA,TRBJ2-5,NA,TRBV18,TGTGCCAGCTCACCCTCGACCTGGGGGGAGACCCAGTACTTC,CASSPSTWGETQYF
NA,TRBJ1-5,few,TRBV12-3/TRBV12-4,TGTGCCAGCAGTTCCGACAAGCTTAGCCACAATCAGCCCCAGCATTTT,CASSSDKLSHNQPQHF
TRBD2,TRBJ2-3,few,TRBV19,TGTGCCAGTAAACGGGAGGCTAGCACAGATACGCAGTATTTT,CASKREASTDTQYF
TRBD1,TRBJ2-7,NA,TRBV30,TGTGCCTGGAGTGGGGACAGGGGCGCCTACGAGCAGTACTTC,CAWSGDRGAYEQYF
NA,TRBJ2-1,NA,TRBV18,TGTGCCAGCTCACCACGAACAGGACAATACAATGAGCAGTTCTTC,CASSPRTGQYNEQFF
NA,TRBJ2-1,NA,TRBV12-3/TRBV12-4,TGTGCCAGCATCTTGGGCGTCGGGCGTGAGCAGTTCTTC,CASILGVGREQFF
NA,TRBJ2-7,NA,TRBV7-6,TGTGCCAGCAGCCCAAGGGATGCCTACGAGCAGTACTTC,CASSPRDAYEQYF
NA,TRBJ2-7,NA,TRBV7-2,TGTGCCAGCAGCTTAGCGTCAGCCTCCTACGAGCAGTACTTC,CASSLASASYEQYF
NA,TRBJ2-7,few,TRBV12-3/TRBV12-4,TGTGCCAGCAGCCCCCGGCGGGGATCCAGCTCCTACGAGCAGTACTTC,CASSPRRGSSSYEQYF
NA,TRBJ2-3,NA,TRBV20-1,TGCAGTGCCGGGGGCTTCCGCACAGATACGCAGTATTTT,CSAGGFRTDTQYF
TRBD1,TRBJ1-6,NA,TRBV7-9,TGTGCCAGCAGCTTAGGAGACAGGGGGCCTGGCTCACCCCTCCACTTT,CASSLGDRGPGSPLHF
NA,TRBJ2-5,few,TRBV29-1,TGCAGCGTTGACCGTCACAGGGATCCCTTAATGGAGACCCAGTACTTC,CSVDRHRDPLMETQYF
TRBD1,TRBJ1-5,NA,TRBV15,TGTGCCACCAGCAGAGATTTCTATACAGGGGGAAGTCAGCCCCAGCATTTT,CATSRDFYTGGSQPQHF